This is a list of T cell receptor beta chains from one sample in a study of T cell responses to AZD1222 COVID-19 vaccine. Sequencing was performed with immunoSEQ multiplex PCR; in TCRdb, only in-frame clones are kept and a portion is missing. This table has about 170,000 clones, more than 80% appearing once. Sample: peripheral blood, taken 28 days after the second dose of the MenACWY control vaccine. The receptors shown here come from an adult who received the MenACWY meningococcal vaccine as a control. The CDR3 runs from the conserved cysteine through the conserved F or W. The D gene is left open where the match is weak.

TRBJ2-7,TRBV3-1/TRBV3-2,NA,CASSTTYEQYF
TRBJ1-2,TRBV6-5,NA,CASSYSSRNYGYTF
TRBJ1-3,TRBV28,NA,CASSFGELSGNTIYF
TRBJ2-5,TRBV25-1,NA,CASSEVNRAGETQYF
TRBJ2-3,TRBV24-1,TRBD2,CATSVTSGKSPDTQYF
TRBJ2-7,TRBV12-3/TRBV12-4,TRBD1,CASSNRGEQYF
TRBJ2-7,TRBV18,TRBD2,CASSPGSGSSYEQYF
TRBJ1-6,TRBV30,NA,CAWSPQSISPLHF
TRBJ1-4,TRBV11-2,NA,CASSPEAGVNEKLFF
TRBJ2-2,TRBV27,TRBD1,CASSPGQGQTGELFF
TRBJ2-1,TRBV5-1,NA,CASRGTSPHNEQFF
TRBJ2-3,TRBV9,TRBD2,CASSETGASGRLRDTQYF
TRBJ2-3,TRBV5-1,NA,CASSWQTGPSTDTQYF
TRBJ1-2,TRBV7-9,NA,CASSLADPAGRGYTF
TRBJ2-7,TRBV2,TRBD1,CASNRDRKTYEQYF
TRBJ1-4,TRBV15,NA,CATSRDHGGTNEKLFF
TRBJ2-1,TRBV5-4,TRBD2,CASSPETSGSYNEQFF
TRBJ1-6,TRBV12-1,NA,CASSLPTDLRVSPLHF
TRBJ2-6,TRBV19,NA,CASSIIRSGANVLTF
TRBJ2-1,TRBV6-5,NA,CASSQDNEQFF
TRBJ2-7,TRBV15,TRBD1,CATSRDRGTGVYEQYF
TRBJ2-1,TRBV10-3,TRBD2,CAISEFQRELQFF
TRBJ1-2,TRBV10-3,TRBD1,CAISEGQGYYGYTF
TRBJ2-1,TRBV5-4,TRBD2,CASSYRAGESYNEQFF
TRBJ2-7,TRBV3-1/TRBV3-2,TRBD2,CASSQPYTSGRREQYF
TRBJ1-2,TRBV6-1,NA,CASSDGQTMNYGYTF
TRBJ1-2,TRBV9,NA,CASSPSDSLYGYTF